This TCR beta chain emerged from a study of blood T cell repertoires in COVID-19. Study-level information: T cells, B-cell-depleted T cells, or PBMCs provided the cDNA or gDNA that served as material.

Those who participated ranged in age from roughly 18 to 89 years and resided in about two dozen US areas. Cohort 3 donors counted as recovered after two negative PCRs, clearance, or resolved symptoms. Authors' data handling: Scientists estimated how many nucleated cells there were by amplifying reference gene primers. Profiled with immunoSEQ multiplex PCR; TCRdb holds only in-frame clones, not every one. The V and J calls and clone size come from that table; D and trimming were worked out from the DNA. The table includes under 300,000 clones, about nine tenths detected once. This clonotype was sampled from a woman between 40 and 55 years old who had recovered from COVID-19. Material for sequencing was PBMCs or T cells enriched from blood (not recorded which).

The CDR3 here is CAVRRGAADTQYF. In DNA form, the CDR3 reads TGCGCCGTCCGGCGCGGTGCGGCAGATACGCAGTATTTT. The chain carries TRBV5-1 and TRBJ2-3; the D is unclear. The germline V gene encodes CDR1 SGHRS and CDR2 YFSETQ. Deletions cut 10 bases from V and 4 bases from J, with 16 bases between. CDR3 length: 13 amino acids.